The clone carrying this T cell receptor (beta chain) was found a few times. TCRdb keeps only in-frame clones here, not all; method: immunoSEQ multiplex PCR. The sample lists around 130,000 clones, 75% to 90% seen once, with over 9.5% in the top ten. The CDR3 loop spans 12 amino acids. CDR1 and CDR2 from the germline V gene are MDHEN and SYDVKM. The V end lost 7 bases, the J end lost 3 bases, and 9 bases lay between the germline ends. This record belongs to a study of blood T cell repertoires in COVID-19. The receptor was isolated from a man aged 55-75 years with active or convalescent COVID-19. V gene TRBV28 combines with J gene TRBJ1-2, with D tentatively TRBD1 (5 bases). The sequenced sample consisted of peripheral blood. The CDR3 protein is CASKSGDYGYTF. CDR3 sequence (DNA): TGTGCCAGCAAATCGGGGGACTATGGCTACACCTTC.